This entry lists 23 T cell receptor beta chains sequenced from one sample in a study of T cell responses to AZD1222 COVID-19 vaccine. Profiling relied on immunoSEQ multiplex PCR, and the TCRdb table lists in-frame clones only, not all of them. The sample includes around 100,000 clones, approximately 81% of them seen just once. The specimen comprised peripheral blood, sampled 28 days after the second AZD1222 dose. The receptors here all came from an adult who received the AZD1222 COVID-19 vaccine.

This rearrangement joins TRBV10-1 to TRBJ2-1, with 9 nucleotides matching TRBD2. CDR1 and CDR2 (germline): WNHNN, SYGVQD (reference sequence). V was pared by 2 bases and J by 9 bases, with 11 bases of the junction left unmatched. This CDR3 has 16 residues. The CDR3 DNA reads as TGCGCCAGCAGTGAGATTGTGGCGGGAGGGTCGAGTGAGCAGTTCTTC. Protein sequence: CASSEIVAGGSSEQFF.

V is TRBV7-8 and J is TRBJ1-4; tentatively, D is TRBD1 (6 bases). Trimming removed 6 bases at V and 5 bases at J, with 16 bases between. CDR1 and CDR2 from the germline V gene are SGHVS and FQNEAQ. The CDR3 has 15 residues. CDR3 region: CASRRTRTENEKLFF. Written as DNA, the CDR3 is TGTGCCAGCAGACGAACTCGGACAGAGAATGAAAAACTGTTTTTT.

This chain links TRBV12-5 with TRBJ2-1; D assignment may be TRBD1 or TRBD2 (5 bases each). CDR1 and CDR2 (germline): LGHNT, FRNRAP. The CDR3 covers 14 residues. Trimming stripped 7 bases from V and 5 bases from J, with 15 bases between. Here the CDR3 reads CASAATGANNEQFF. In DNA form, the CDR3 reads TGTGCTAGTGCCGCTACCGGGGCCAACAATGAGCAGTTCTTC.

This clone was seen just once. The chain has TRBV7-3 and TRBJ2-3; D not certain. CDR1 and CDR2 from the germline V gene are SGHTA and FQGTGA. CDR3 size: 15 residues. The V and J ends lost 3 bases and 0 bases respectively, with 10 bases between them. CDR3 bases: TGTGCCAGCAGCTTGGGTGGCTATAGCACAGATACGCAGTATTTT. Translating gives CASSLGGYSTDTQYF.

The sample holds one count of this clone. This chain uses TRBV2 with TRBJ2-3, with 10 bases matching TRBD1. The CDR3 is 15 amino acids. V gave up 4 bases and J gave up 5 bases; unmatched junction bases: 6. Germline CDR1 reads SNHLY; CDR2 reads FYNNEI. In DNA form, the CDR3 reads TGTGCCAGCAGTGTTAGGACAGGGGGGGGAGATACGCAGTATTTT. Translated: CASSVRTGGGDTQYF. Looking up the rest from reference TRBV2 and TRBJ2-3 gives the full variable domain: EPEVTQTPSHQVTQMGQEVILRCVPISNHLYFYWYRQILGQKVEFLVSFYNNEISEKSEIFDDQFSVERPDGSNFTLKIRSTKLEDSAMYFCASSVRTGGGDTQYFGPGTRLTVL.

The V gene is TRBV30, the J gene TRBJ1-2; TRBD1 agrees at 7 bases. The germline V gene has CDR1 GTSNPN and CDR2 SVGIG (reference sequence). J lost 4 bases, V lost 2 bases, and 16 bases had no gene match. The CDR3 extends over 17 amino acids. CDR3 bases: TGTGCCTGGAGTACCCTGGCAGGGGGTGGTTATTCCTATGGCTACACCTTC. It yields the protein CAWSTLAGGGYSYGYTF.

This chain joins TRBV19 and TRBJ2-7; D unclear. Germline CDR1 is LNHDA and CDR2 is SQIVND (reference sequence). The V gene lost 4 bases and the J gene lost 0 bases, with 1 base spanning the gap. The CDR3 loop spans 11 amino acids. CDR3 in amino acids: CASSNSYEQYF. The CDR3 nucleotides are TGTGCCAGTAGTAACTCCTACGAGCAGTACTTC.

The table lists this clone with a few counts. The J gene is TRBJ1-2, the V gene TRBV19, with D perhaps TRBD1 (6 bases). The CDR3 contains 15 residues. Per germline, CDR1 LNHDA and CDR2 SQIVND (reference sequence). Between the trimmed V and J ends, which lost 6 bases and 5 bases, there was a span of 19 bases. CDR3 region: CASRSPPGTLYGYTF. The CDR3 DNA follows: TGTGCCAGTAGATCGCCCCCAGGGACATTATATGGCTACACCTTC.

V usage is TRBV30 and J usage is TRBJ2-7; D is uncertain. Trimming removed 5 bases from V and 0 bases from J, with 14 bases in between. Per germline, CDR1 GTSNPN and CDR2 SVGIG (reference sequence). The CDR3 totals 14 residues. CDR3 sequence reads: CAWGWAESSYEQYF. The CDR3 DNA follows: TGTGCCTGGGGCTGGGCGGAAAGCTCCTACGAGCAGTACTTC.

The chain links TRBV5-4 to TRBJ1-6; D remains unclear. This CDR3 has 14 amino acids. V was clipped by 0 bases and J by 16 bases, with 17 bases between them. Germline CDR1 SGHNT, CDR2 YYREEE (reference sequence). The CDR3 DNA sequence: TGTGCCAGCAGCTTGGACGTTGGCGATTCAAGGCTCCACTTT. Amino acids: CASSLDVGDSRLHF.

V is TRBV6-5 and J is TRBJ1-1; D is unresolved. CDR3 size: 13 residues. Trimming stripped 2 bases from V and 0 bases from J, with 4 bases between. Germline lookup yields CDR1 MNHEY and CDR2 SVGAGI. Here the CDR3 reads CASSYQLNTEAFF. DNA of the CDR3: TGTGCCAGCAGTTACCAGTTGAACACTGAAGCTTTCTTT.

This clone was recorded once. This rearrangement joins TRBV6-5 to TRBJ2-1; 9 bases line up with TRBD2. The V and J ends lost 7 bases and 2 bases, in that order; junction bases with no gene match: 3. Germline lookup yields CDR1 MNHEY and CDR2 SVGAGI. The CDR3 runs to 14 residues. CDR3 amino acids: CASNAGGTYNEQFF. CDR3 coding DNA: TGTGCCAGCAACGCGGGGGGGACCTACAATGAGCAGTTCTTC.

The V gene is TRBV20-1, the J gene TRBJ1-4; TRBD1 agrees at 11 bases. The length of the CDR3 is 14 residues. Germline V CDR1 and CDR2: DFQATT, SNEGSKA (reference sequence). V dropped 3 bases and J dropped 8; count of bases not matched to a gene: 5. CDR3 sequence: CSASTGQGGEKLFF. The CDR3 region has the DNA TGCAGTGCTAGTACGGGACAGGGGGGCGAAAAACTGTTTTTT.

The chain has TRBV30 and TRBJ1-4; the D gene is possibly TRBD1 (5 bases). Germline CDR1 is GTSNPN and CDR2 is SVGIG (reference sequence). This CDR3 is built from 12 residues. V was pared by 7 bases and J by 4 bases, with 10 bases between. The CDR3 loop reads CASRDDNEKLFF. The CDR3 coding sequence is TGTGCCTCGAGGGACGATAATGAAAAACTGTTTTTT.

This chain links TRBV18 with TRBJ2-5; D is ambiguous. V was shortened by 0 bases and J by 3 bases, with 2 bases between the two germline ends. The germline CDR1 and CDR2 sequences are KGHSH and LQKENI. This CDR3 is 12 amino acids long. CDR3: CASSPPEETQYF. Written as DNA, the CDR3 is TGTGCCAGCTCACCACCAGAAGAGACCCAGTACTTC.

The chain's CDR3 is CASSQTASYEQYF. The DNA of the CDR3 is TGCGCCAGCAGCCAAACAGCGAGCTACGAGCAGTACTTC. The gene calls are TRBV4-1 and TRBJ2-7; D gene unclear. The V and J ends lost 2 bases and 3 bases respectively, with 8 bases between them. Germline V gene data show CDR1 as MGHRA and CDR2 as YSYEKL. This CDR3 has 13 amino acids.

The chain has TRBV29-1 and TRBJ2-5, with D hard to call. The germline V and J ends were trimmed by 4 bases and 5 bases, with 5 bases remaining between them. The germline CDR1 and CDR2 sequences are SQVTM and ANQGSEA. The CDR3 runs to 10 residues. The CDR3 DNA follows: TGCAGCGTTGGGGTGGAGACCCAGTACTTC. As protein: CSVGVETQYF.

The CDR3 coding sequence is TGTGCCAGCAGCTTATCAGTGACCTACGAGCAGTACTTC. Translation: CASSLSVTYEQYF. V gene TRBV7-8 combines with J gene TRBJ2-7; D gene unclear. Trimming pared 2 bases from V and 2 bases from J, leaving 7 bases between. The CDR3 has 13 residues. Germline V lookup: CDR1 SGHVS, CDR2 FQNEAQ.

This sequence joins TRBV13 and TRBJ1-4; D is possibly TRBD1 (5 bases). Trimming removed 1 base from V and 3 bases from J, with 15 bases in between. The germline V gene encodes CDR1 PRHDT and CDR2 FYEKMQ (reference sequence). The CDR3 is 17 amino acids. As DNA, the CDR3 is TGTGCCAGCAGCTTAGACGGGGCAACCAAGTCTAATGAAAAACTGTTTTTT. It encodes CASSLDGATKSNEKLFF.

J is TRBJ1-2 and V is TRBV6-5; D might be TRBD1 (5 bases). The CDR3 is 14 amino acids. V dropped 7 bases and J dropped 4 bases, with 16 bases sitting between them. The V gene's germline CDR1 is MNHEY and CDR2 SVGAGI. The CDR3 loop reads CASTPQSGGYGYTF. CDR3 coding DNA: TGTGCCAGCACCCCCCAATCGGGGGGCTATGGCTACACCTTC.

The chain uses TRBV7-9 and TRBJ1-2; possible D gene TRBD1, 6 bases. V lost 1 base to trimming and J lost 5 bases, with 11 bases between them. Germline V lookup: CDR1 SEHNR, CDR2 FQNEAQ (reference sequence). The length of the CDR3 is 14 residues. CDR3 DNA: TGTGCCAGCAGCTTAGAGGCAGGGGCTTATGGCTACACCTTC. Its translation: CASSLEAGAYGYTF.

The V gene is TRBV15, the J gene TRBJ2-7, with D uncertain. The CDR3 totals 16 residues. The germline CDR1 and CDR2 sequences are LNHNV and YYDKDF (reference sequence). V lost 1 base and J 3 bases, leaving 16 bases between the germline ends. The CDR3 coding sequence is TGTGCCACCAGCAGAGCTAGGCTATTGACTGACTACGAGCAGTACTTC. This sequence encodes CATSRARLLTDYEQYF.

This clone was seen a handful of times. V gene TRBV10-3 combines with J gene TRBJ1-4, with a weak D call TRBD1 (6 bases). This CDR3 has 16 amino acids. V was pared by 0 bases and J by 8 bases, with 16 bases between. Germline values: CDR1 ENHRY, CDR2 SYGVKD. CDR3 sequence reads: CAISESTTGLGEKLFF. Here the CDR3 DNA reads TGTGCCATCAGTGAGTCGACTACAGGGCTTGGGGAAAAACTGTTTTTT.